The entry below gives a single T cell receptor beta chain sequence along with its context. Germline V gene sequence: CDR1 SEHNR, CDR2 FQNEAQ (reference sequence). This CDR3 has 12 residues. V lost 5 bases and J 7 bases, leaving 11 bases between the germline ends. The PCR was carried out with 60 Vbeta primers and 13 Jbeta primers. The method was immunoSEQ multiplex PCR; TCRdb's version includes in-frame clones alone and lacks a portion of them. The sample shows about 140,000 clones, roughly 73% of them seen only once. The data were taken from a study of cytomegalovirus exposure and HLA in healthy donors.

Input material: PBMCs. This sequence joins TRBV7-9 and TRBJ1-1; weak D call: TRBD1 (5 bases). The sequence came from a female donor in good health and CMV-seronegative. CDR3 loop: CASSPDGGEAFF. CDR3 nucleotide sequence: TGTGCCAGCAGCCCGGACGGGGGTGAAGCTTTCTTT.